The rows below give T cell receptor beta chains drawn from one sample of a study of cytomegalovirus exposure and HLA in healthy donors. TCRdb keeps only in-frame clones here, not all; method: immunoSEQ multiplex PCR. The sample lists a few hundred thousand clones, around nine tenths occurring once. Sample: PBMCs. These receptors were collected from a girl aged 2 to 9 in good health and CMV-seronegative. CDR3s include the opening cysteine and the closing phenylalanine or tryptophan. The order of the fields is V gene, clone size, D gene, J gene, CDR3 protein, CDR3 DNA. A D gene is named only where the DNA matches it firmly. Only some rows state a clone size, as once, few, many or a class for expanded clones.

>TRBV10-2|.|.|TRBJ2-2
CASNIGTGGELFF
TGCGCCAGCAATATAGGCACGGGCGGGGAGCTGTTTTTT
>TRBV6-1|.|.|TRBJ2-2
CASSAPGGSIAGELFF
TGTGCCAGCAGTGCACCAGGAGGTTCGATTGCCGGGGAGCTGTTTTTT
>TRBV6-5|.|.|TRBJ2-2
CASTNQGAGELFF
TGTGCCAGCACCAACCAGGGTGCCGGGGAGCTGTTTTTT
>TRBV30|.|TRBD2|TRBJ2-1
CAWSVLWRGGWSRSYNEQFF
TGTGCCTGGAGTGTACTTTGGCGGGGGGGGTGGTCGAGATCCTACAATGAGCAGTTCTTC
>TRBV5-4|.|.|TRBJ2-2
CASSPSLALAGELFF
TGTGCCAGCAGCCCGAGCCTCGCGCTGGCCGGGGAGCTGTTTTTT
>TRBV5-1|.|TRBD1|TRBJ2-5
CASDRGLGETQYF
TGCGCCAGCGACAGGGGTCTGGGAGAGACCCAGTACTTC
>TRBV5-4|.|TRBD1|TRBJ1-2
CASSLVDTGGNYGYTF
TGTGCCAGCAGCTTGGTCGATACAGGGGGTAACTATGGCTACACCTTC
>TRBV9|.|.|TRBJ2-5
CASSVAVSWETQYF
TGTGCCAGCAGCGTAGCGGTTAGTTGGGAGACCCAGTACTTC
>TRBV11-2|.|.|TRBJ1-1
CASSQVPLGTEAFF
TGTGCCAGCAGCCAGGTCCCTCTCGGCACTGAAGCTTTCTTT
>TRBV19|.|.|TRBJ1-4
CASSIIWWAQATNEKLFF
TGTGCCAGTAGTATCATCTGGTGGGCCCAGGCAACTAATGAAAAACTGTTTTTT
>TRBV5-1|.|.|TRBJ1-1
CASSTGLYINTEAFF
TGCGCCAGCAGCACGGGACTTTATATTAACACTGAAGCTTTCTTT
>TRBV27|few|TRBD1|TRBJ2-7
CASSRQGTTYEQYF
TGTGCCAGCAGTCGACAGGGGACGACCTACGAGCAGTACTTC
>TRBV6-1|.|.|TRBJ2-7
CAIQRAPQRSYEQYF
TGTGCCATTCAGCGGGCCCCCCAAAGATCTTACGAGCAGTACTTC
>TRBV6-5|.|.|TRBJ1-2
CASTDRTNYGYTF
TGTGCCAGCACCGACAGAACTAACTATGGCTACACCTTC
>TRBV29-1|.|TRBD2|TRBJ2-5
CSVSQGSGGQETQYF
TGCAGCGTTTCGCAGGGTAGCGGGGGCCAAGAGACCCAGTACTTC
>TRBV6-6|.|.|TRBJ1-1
CASSDTNRRNTEAFF
TGTGCCAGCAGTGACACCAACAGGAGGAACACTGAAGCTTTCTTT
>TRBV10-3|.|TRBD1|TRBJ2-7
CAISGTELDYEQYF
TGTGCCATCAGCGGGACAGAACTAGACTACGAGCAGTACTTC
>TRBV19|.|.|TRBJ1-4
CASSILQGATNEKLFF
TGTGCCAGTAGTATTCTCCAGGGCGCGACTAATGAAAAACTGTTTTTT
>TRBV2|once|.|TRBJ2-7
CASSPDSNEQYF
TGTGCCAGCAGTCCGGACAGCAACGAGCAGTACTTC
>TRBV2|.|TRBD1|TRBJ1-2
CASSGTGAYGSGYTF
TGTGCCAGCAGTGGGACAGGGGCGTACGGAAGTGGCTACACCTTC
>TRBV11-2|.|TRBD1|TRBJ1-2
CASSPPGQGNYGYTF
TGTGCCAGCAGTCCTCCGGGACAGGGGAATTATGGCTACACCTTC
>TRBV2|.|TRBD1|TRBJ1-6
CASSELWTGGASIGASPLHF
TGTGCCAGCAGTGAACTTTGGACAGGGGGCGCCTCAATCGGAGCTTCACCCCTCCACTTT
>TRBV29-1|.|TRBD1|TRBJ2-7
CSVIQGASYEQYF
TGCAGCGTCATACAGGGGGCGTCCTACGAGCAGTACTTC
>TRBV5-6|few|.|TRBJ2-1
CASSGLRGANEQFF
TGTGCCAGCAGCGGACTGAGAGGAGCCAATGAGCAGTTCTTC
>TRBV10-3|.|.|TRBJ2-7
CATRMLADSYEQYF
TGTGCCACGAGGATGTTAGCGGACTCCTACGAGCAGTACTTC
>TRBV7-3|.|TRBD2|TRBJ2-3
CASSLTGEGTDTQYF
TGTGCCAGCAGCTTAACGGGGGAGGGGACAGATACGCAGTATTTT
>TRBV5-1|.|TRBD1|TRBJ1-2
CASSEGQGAGGYTF
TGCGCCAGCAGCGAGGGACAGGGGGCGGGCGGCTACACCTTC
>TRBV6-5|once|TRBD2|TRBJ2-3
CASGIGTTQTQYF
TGTGCCAGCGGAATTGGGACTACTCAAACGCAGTATTTT
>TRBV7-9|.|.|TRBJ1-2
CASSLGGQGTNGYTF
TGTGCCAGCAGCTTAGGTGGTCAGGGTACGAATGGCTACACCTTC
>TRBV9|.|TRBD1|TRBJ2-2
CASSVAVTGTTGELFF
TGTGCCAGCAGCGTAGCCGTGACAGGGACCACCGGGGAGCTGTTTTTT
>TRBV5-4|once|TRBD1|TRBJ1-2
CASSSTGNYGYTF
TGTGCCAGCAGCTCGACAGGGAACTATGGCTACACCTTC
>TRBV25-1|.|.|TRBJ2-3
CASSESTSQADTQYF
TGTGCCAGCAGCGAATCCACGAGCCAGGCAGATACGCAGTATTTT
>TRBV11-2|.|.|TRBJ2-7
CASSSQPSPYEQYF
TGTGCCAGCAGCAGCCAACCTTCCCCCTACGAGCAGTACTTC
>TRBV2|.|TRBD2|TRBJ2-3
CALTEQRGSTDTQYF
TGTGCCTTAACGGAGCAGCGGGGTAGCACAGATACGCAGTATTTT
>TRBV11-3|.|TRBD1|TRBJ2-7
CASSWDSSYEQYF
TGTGCCAGCAGCTGGGACAGCTCCTACGAGCAGTACTTC
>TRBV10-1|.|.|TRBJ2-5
CASRCIETQYF
TGCGCCAGCAGGTGTATAGAGACCCAGTACTTC
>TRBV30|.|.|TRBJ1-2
CAWSVSDYGYTF
TGTGCCTGGAGTGTATCGGACTATGGCTACACCTTC
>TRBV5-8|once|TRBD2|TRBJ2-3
CASSSRLAGGTDTQYF
TGTGCCAGCAGCTCACGACTAGCGGGGGGCACAGATACGCAGTATTTT
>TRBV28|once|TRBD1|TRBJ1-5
CASSPPRQGAGQPQHF
TGTGCCAGCAGCCCACCGAGACAGGGGGCAGGCCAGCCCCAGCATTTT
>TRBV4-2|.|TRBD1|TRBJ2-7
CASGPGQGPHSSYEQYF
TGTGCCAGCGGACCGGGACAGGGGCCACATTCCTCCTACGAGCAGTACTTC
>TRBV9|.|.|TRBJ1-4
CASSVGGSPNEKLFF
TGTGCCAGCAGCGTAGGAGGCAGCCCAAATGAAAAACTGTTTTTT
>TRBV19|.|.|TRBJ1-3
CASSSRGGTGNTIYF
TGTGCCAGTAGTTCCCGGGGGGGGACTGGAAACACCATATATTTT
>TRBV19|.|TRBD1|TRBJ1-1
CASSIRGQGNTEAFF
TGTGCCAGTAGTATACGAGGACAGGGAAACACTGAAGCTTTCTTT
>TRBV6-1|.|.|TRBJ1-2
CASRYNYGYTF
TGTGCCAGCAGGTATAACTATGGCTACACCTTC
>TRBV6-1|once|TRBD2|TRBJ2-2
CASSDDEGLAGDPGELFF
TGTGCCAGCAGTGATGATGAAGGGCTAGCGGGAGATCCCGGGGAGCTGTTTTTT
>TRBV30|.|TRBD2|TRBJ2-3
CAWRLAGTDTQYF
TGTGCCTGGCGACTAGCGGGAACAGATACGCAGTATTTT
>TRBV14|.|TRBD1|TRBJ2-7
CASSQARDRGPYEQYF
TGTGCCAGCAGCCAGGCCCGGGACAGGGGTCCCTACGAGCAGTACTTC
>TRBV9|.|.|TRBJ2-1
CASSSGSYNEQFF
TGTGCCAGCAGCTCCGGGAGTTACAATGAGCAGTTCTTC
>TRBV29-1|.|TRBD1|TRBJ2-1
CSVERGQNNEQFF
TGCAGCGTTGAAAGGGGGCAGAATAATGAGCAGTTCTTC
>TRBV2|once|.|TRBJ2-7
CASSVGGSGEQYF
TGTGCCAGCAGTGTAGGTGGGAGTGGCGAGCAGTACTTC